This entry describes one TCR beta chain. This clonotype was observed at least ten times. No cognate antigen has been identified for it. No qualities accompany the bases; no much larger clone lies one base away. This sample's time point label indicates: longitudinal time-point 3. For the unsorted PBMC libraries, 2 million PBMCs were stored in RNAlater at -80 degrees C until RNA extraction and were used to generate the libraries. Peripheral blood was subjected to Ficoll-Hypaque density gradient centrifugation to isolate PBMCs, which were then cryopreserved in liquid nitrogen. The data belong to a study of neurological immune-mediated disorders (dated by TCRdb to between 2019 and 2020). Regarding the study in general: The study compared peripheral blood TCR-beta repertoires of HTLV-I-associated myelopathy (HAM/TSP) patients, multiple sclerosis patients and healthy controls using UMI-based sequencing. Longitudinal samples, technical triplicates and paired sorted CD4+ and CD8+ T-cell subsets, alongside PBMC samples, were included among the roughly 97 TCR-beta libraries. Longitudinal HAM/TSP donors and healthy donors each had 3 time-points at intervals of about 3-40 months. The cohort was made up of about 65 subjects, consisting of some 14 HAM/TSP patients, around 35 multiple sclerosis patients and 20 healthy controls.

What the work shows at the level of the full study, not this receptor alone: TCR clonal expansion was highest in HAM/TSP patients and lowest in MS patients, with MS patients falling below even healthy controls. No identical CDR3 amino acid sequences were found to be shared among expanded clones across subjects, suggesting that TCR-beta repertoires were private in all groups.

cDNA synthesis used template-switch 5'RACE with a primer carrying a 10-nucleotide random unique molecular identifier tagging each TCR transcript. Each sequencing run produced over 160 million TCR-beta sequences covering 15-18 subjects. The RNeasy kit was used for extraction of total RNA. The KAPA Real-time Library Amplification kit was used to amplify TCR-beta VDJ regions with primers for the TCR constant region and the 5'RACE anchor. Sample indexes and Illumina adaptors were added in a first PCR, after which library yield was increased in a second PCR. The roughly 650 bp TCR product was size-selected on a 2% E-gel SizeSelection system after Ampure bead purification. Library quality was checked on a Bioanalyzer, concentration was measured with Qubit, and libraries were quantified with the Kapa Library Quantification kit before pooling. Paired-end 2 x 150 bp sequencing of the libraries was performed on an Illumina HiSeq 2500. To increase sequence diversity, about 25-31% phiX was spiked into each library pool. The authors' analysis ran thus. Quality-filtered reads were processed with the UMI-based MiGEC pipeline, which removed over 80% of raw TCR sequences during error correction. VDJ genes were aligned to IMGT germline references, and clonotypes were defined by unique CDR3 amino acid sequence plus V-J genes. VDJtools evaluated clonal expansion, Shannon diversity and CDR3 relatedness (CalcPairwiseDistances, ClusterSamples); CLCbio workbench built phylogenetic trees. Using coefficient-of-variation modelling across technical triplicates, the study counted a clone as expanded if it had at least 8 unique UMIs. TCRdb itself trimmed the public reads at Q25 with fastp, ran MiXCR and retained productive beta chains. Entries that share a CDR3 protein sequence are merged under the most common genes and DNA. In this record, the V and J calls reflect TCRdb's handling and not the investigators' own analysis. Counted in this sample were around 97,000 distinct CDR3 sequences; less than 14% of them appeared once. Under 4% of the sample lies in the top ten.

From the cysteine through the phenylalanine, the CDR3 covers 12 amino acids. The kept DNA is CDR3 alone, 36 bases in frame from the first base. The germline V gene sets CDR1 to SQVTM and CDR2 to ANQGSEA. At the junction V is shortened by 4 bases and J by 3 bases, with 9 bases in between. Sequencing was performed on PBMCs. This sequence originates from a female donor with HTLV-1-associated myelopathy (HAM/TSP). The V gene is TRBV29-1 and the J gene is TRBJ1-2, with a weak D call of TRBD1 (6 bases match). At the DNA level, the sequence is TGCAGCGTTGGGGAGGGGGACTATGGCTACACCTTC. Its protein is CSVGEGDYGYTF.